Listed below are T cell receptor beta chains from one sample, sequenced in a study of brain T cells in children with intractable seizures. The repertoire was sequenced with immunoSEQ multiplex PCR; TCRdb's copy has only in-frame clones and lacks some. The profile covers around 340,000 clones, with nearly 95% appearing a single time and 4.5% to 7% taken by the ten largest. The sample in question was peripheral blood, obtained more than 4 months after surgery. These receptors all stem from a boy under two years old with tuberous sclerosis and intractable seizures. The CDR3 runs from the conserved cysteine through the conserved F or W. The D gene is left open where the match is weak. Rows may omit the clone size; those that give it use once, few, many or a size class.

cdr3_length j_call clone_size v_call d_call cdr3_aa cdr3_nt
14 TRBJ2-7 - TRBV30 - CAWSEGDYTYEQYF TGTGCCTGGAGTGAGGGGGACTACACCTACGAGCAGTACTTC
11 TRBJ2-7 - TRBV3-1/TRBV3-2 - CASSQDDEQYF TGTGCCAGCAGCCAAGACGACGAGCAGTACTTC
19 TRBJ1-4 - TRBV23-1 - CASSQSTVWEIQGFEKLFF TGCGCCAGCAGTCAATCTACGGTGTGGGAGATACAGGGATTCGAAAAACTGTTTTTT
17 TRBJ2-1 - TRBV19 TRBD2 CASSDLGWTQAGIEQFF TGTGCCAGTAGTGACTTGGGTTGGACTCAAGCGGGGATTGAGCAGTTCTTC
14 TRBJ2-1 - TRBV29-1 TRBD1 CSVPQGAVYNEQFF TGCAGCGTTCCCCAGGGGGCAGTTTACAATGAGCAGTTCTTC
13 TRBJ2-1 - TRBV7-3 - CATSISSYNEQFF TGTGCCACCTCGATAAGCTCCTACAATGAGCAGTTCTTC
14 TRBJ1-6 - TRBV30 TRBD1 CAWSVRQGNSPLHF TGTGCCTGGAGTGTAAGACAGGGCAATTCACCCCTCCACTTT
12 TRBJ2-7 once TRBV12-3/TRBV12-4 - CASSFQEYEQYF TGTGCCAGCAGTTTTCAAGAATACGAGCAGTACTTC
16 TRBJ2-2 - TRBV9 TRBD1 CASSERTGRDTGELFF TGTGCCAGCAGCGAGAGGACAGGGCGCGACACCGGGGAGCTGTTTTTT
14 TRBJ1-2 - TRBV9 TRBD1 CASSAGQGLGGYTF TGTGCCAGCAGCGCAGGACAGGGCTTAGGTGGCTACACCTTC
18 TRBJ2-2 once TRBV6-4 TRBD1 CASPGQGATRKGDGELFF TGTGCCAGCCCAGGACAGGGGGCAACAAGAAAGGGCGACGGGGAGCTGTTTTTT
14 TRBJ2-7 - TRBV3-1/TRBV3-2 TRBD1 CASGETGDDYEQYF TGTGCCAGCGGGGAGACAGGGGACGATTACGAGCAGTACTTC
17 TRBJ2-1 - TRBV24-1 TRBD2 CATSDLGTSGRVHEQFF TGTGCCACCAGTGATTTGGGGACTAGCGGGAGGGTACATGAGCAGTTCTTC
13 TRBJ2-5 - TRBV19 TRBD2 CATRFGRTETQYF TGTGCCACCAGATTCGGGAGGACGGAGACCCAGTACTTC
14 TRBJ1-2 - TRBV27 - CASRYGGIDYGYTF TGTGCCAGCAGATACGGGGGCATCGACTATGGCTACACCTTC